These T cell receptor beta chains were read from a single sample in a study of regulatory T cells in long-lasting Graves disease. TCRdb passed the multiplex PCR reads through MiXCR, listing each CDR3 protein once. Among hundreds of thousands of distinct CDR3 sequences listed, over 15% were seen once. This sample was shared with a second study, whose subject was T cells in Graves' hyperthyroidism and ophthalmopathy.

Sequenced here: peripheral blood mononuclear cells (PBMCs), sampled at new diagnosis, from a patient treated with antithyroid drugs. These TCRs come from a middle-aged man with Graves disease. Both conserved end residues are part of each CDR3. The order of the fields is V gene, clone size, CDR3 length, D gene, J gene, CDR3 protein, CDR3 DNA. D genes are given only for firm matches. Not all rows give a size; the values are once, few, many and, for expanded clones, a class.

TRBV27	NA	13	NA	TRBJ2-1	CASSLQGPNEQFF	TGTGCCAGCAGTTTACAGGGTCCCAATGAGCAGTTCTTC
TRBV14	NA	16	TRBD2	TRBJ2-3	CASSQVAGGPTDTQYF	TGTGCCAGCAGCCAAGTAGCGGGGGGCCCTACAGATACGCAGTATTTT
TRBV5-1	many	15	NA	TRBJ2-3	CASSLVGGAEDTQYF	TGCGCCAGCAGCTTGGTGGGGGGCGCGGAAGATACGCAGTATTTT
TRBV18	many	16	TRBD1	TRBJ1-3	CASSLRQGASGNTIYF	TGTGCCAGCTCACTACGACAGGGGGCCTCTGGAAACACCATATATTTT
TRBV20-1	many	15	TRBD1	TRBJ2-7	CSARDLRQGANEQYF	TGCAGTGCTAGAGATCTGAGACAGGGGGCTAACGAGCAGTACTTC
TRBV12-3/TRBV12-4	many	15	TRBD1	TRBJ1-2	CASRLGQAPLYGYTF	TGTGCCAGCAGGCTGGGACAGGCCCCTCTCTATGGCTACACCTTC
TRBV5-1	many	15	NA	TRBJ2-7	CASSLYPVSNYEQYF	TGCGCCAGCAGCTTGTATCCCGTCAGCAACTACGAGCAGTACTTC
TRBV7-2	few	13	NA	TRBJ1-2	CASSSGRGAGYTF	TGTGCCAGCAGCTCGGGCCGAGGGGCGGGCTACACCTTC
TRBV5-6	NA	15	TRBD2	TRBJ2-2	CASSAGTSGDRELFF	TGTGCCAGCAGCGCGGGGACTAGTGGGGATCGGGAGCTGTTTTTT
TRBV5-5	few	15	TRBD1	TRBJ1-4	CASSLTGERNEKLFF	TGTGCCAGCAGCCTCACAGGGGAAAGAAATGAAAAACTGTTTTTT
TRBV10-3	few	17	TRBD2	TRBJ2-1	CAISGTSGGSSYNEQFF	TGTGCCATCAGTGGCACTAGCGGGGGTTCCTCCTACAATGAGCAGTTCTTC
TRBV7-2	many	13	NA	TRBJ1-1	CASSLPANTEAFF	TGTGCCAGCAGCTTACCAGCGAACACTGAAGCTTTCTTT
TRBV7-3	NA	15	TRBD1	TRBJ2-3	CASSPGQEFTDTQYF	TGTGCCAGCAGCCCCGGACAGGAATTCACAGATACGCAGTATTTT
TRBV3-1	NA	14	NA	TRBJ2-1	CASSQVDTMNEQFF	TGTGCCAGCAGCCAAGTTGACACTATGAATGAGCAGTTCTTC
TRBV4-3	few	18	NA	TRBJ2-2	CASSQDALGGGPGGELFF	TGCGCCAGCAGCCAGGACGCCCTAGGGGGGGGGCCTGGCGGGGAGCTGTTTTTT
TRBV12-3/TRBV12-4	NA	14	NA	TRBJ1-2	CASSFRGVNYGYTF	TGTGCCAGCAGCTTCCGGGGGGTGAACTATGGCTACACCTTC
TRBV27	NA	13	NA	TRBJ2-1	CASKITGTVEQFF	TGTGCCAGCAAAATAACAGGGACTGTTGAGCAGTTCTTC
TRBV3-1	many	16	NA	TRBJ1-1	CASSPLPGRSNTEAFF	TGTGCCAGCAGCCCACTACCTGGGAGGTCGAACACTGAAGCTTTCTTT
TRBV29-1	many	12	NA	TRBJ1-1	CSVESGSSEAFF	TGCAGCGTTGAATCTGGATCCTCCGAAGCTTTCTTT
TRBV5-1	few	15	TRBD1	TRBJ2-1	CASGPTGQGFDEQFF	TGCGCCAGCGGACCCACGGGACAGGGGTTTGATGAGCAGTTCTTC
TRBV24-1	NA	15	NA	TRBJ1-5	CATSDTQGGNQPQHF	TGTGCCACCAGTGACACACAGGGAGGCAATCAGCCCCAGCATTTT
TRBV24-1	many	16	NA	TRBJ2-1	CATSDLSGSSYNEQFF	TGTGCCACCAGTGACTTAAGCGGTAGCTCCTACAATGAGCAGTTCTTC
TRBV5-1	NA	16	TRBD2	TRBJ2-5	CASSLFWAGGQETQYF	TGCGCCAGCAGCTTGTTTTGGGCGGGGGGCCAAGAGACCCAGTACTTC
TRBV3-1	many	12	NA	TRBJ2-3	CASSRGKDTQYF	TGTGCCAGCAGCAGGGGGAAGGATACGCAGTATTTT
TRBV5-1	many	14	NA	TRBJ1-4	CASSLRESNEKLFF	TGCGCCAGCAGCTTGAGGGAATCTAATGAAAAACTGTTTTTT
TRBV4-1	NA	16	TRBD1	TRBJ2-1	CASRSPGQGAPGEQFF	TGCGCCAGCAGGTCCCCGGGACAGGGGGCCCCTGGGGAGCAGTTCTTC
TRBV6-1	NA	18	NA	TRBJ1-6	CASRGGGRLGSYNSPLHF	TGTGCCAGCAGGGGGGGGGGACGGTTAGGCTCCTATAATTCACCCCTCCACTTT
TRBV4-3	NA	21	TRBD2	TRBJ2-2	CASSQDRVGLAGGKYTGELFF	TGCGCCAGCAGCCAAGATCGGGTTGGACTAGCGGGGGGAAAGTACACCGGGGAGCTGTTTTTT
TRBV27	many	15	NA	TRBJ1-1	CASSANRDMRTEAFF	TGTGCCAGCAGTGCGAACAGGGATATGCGCACTGAAGCTTTCTTT
TRBV28	once	19	TRBD1	TRBJ2-6	CASRLLGTGGDSGANVLTF	TGTGCCAGCAGACTCCTCGGGACAGGGGGAGACTCTGGGGCCAACGTCCTGACTTTC
TRBV10-3	once	15	TRBD1	TRBJ2-3	CATQAGTGGTDTQYF	TGTGCCACCCAAGCCGGGACAGGGGGAACAGATACGCAGTATTTT
TRBV7-9	NA	16	NA	TRBJ2-1	CASSLGGRSSYNEQFF	TGTGCCAGCAGCTTAGGTGGTAGGAGCTCCTACAATGAGCAGTTCTTC
TRBV3-1	NA	14	NA	TRBJ2-6	CTSSQNSGANVLTF	TGTACCAGCAGCCAGAACTCTGGGGCCAACGTCCTGACTTTC
TRBV18	many	13	NA	TRBJ2-5	CASSRGARETQYF	TGTGCCAGCTCACGGGGCGCGAGGGAGACCCAGTACTTC
TRBV30	many	15	TRBD2	TRBJ2-1	CAGMLAGGTNNEQFF	TGTGCCGGAATGTTAGCGGGGGGGACCAACAATGAGCAGTTCTTC
TRBV6-1	many	18	NA	TRBJ1-2	CASSEDRAFTLLSYGYTF	TGTGCCAGCAGTGAAGACAGGGCGTTTACCCTCCTTAGCTATGGCTACACCTTC
TRBV18	many	13	NA	TRBJ1-5	CASSKDNNQPQHF	TGTGCCAGCTCAAAAGACAACAATCAGCCCCAGCATTTT
TRBV6-2/TRBV6-3	NA	15	TRBD2	TRBJ2-3	CASSWTSGGPVTQYF	TGTGCCAGCAGCTGGACTAGCGGGGGCCCCGTTACGCAGTATTTT